Listed below are T cell receptor beta chains from one sample, sequenced in a study of shared clonotypes between healthy human individuals. Here immunoSEQ multiplex PCR was the method, and the copy in TCRdb shows in-frame clones only, minus some. The sample lists about 1 million clones, around 82% occurring once. The sequenced sample was memory CD4+ T cells from PBMCs. The receptors shown here come from a man younger than 35 in good health. Some clones in this sample may be carry-over from other donors' samples. CDR3s include the opening cysteine and the closing phenylalanine or tryptophan. Fields, in order: J gene, clone size, D gene, V gene, CDR3 DNA, CDR3 protein. A D gene is named only where the DNA matches it firmly. Expanded clones are given a class, and other clones once, few, many or no size at all.

>TRBJ2-2|NA|NA|TRBV6-5
TGCGCCAGCAGTTACGACACGAACACCGGGGAGCTGTTTTTT
CASSYDTNTGELFF
>TRBJ2-7|NA|NA|TRBV11-2
TGTGCCAGCAGCGAGCTTAAGTATTACGAGCAGTACTTC
CASSELKYYEQYF
>TRBJ2-3|NA|NA|TRBV6-1
TGTGCCAGCAGTGAACCCTCCTGGCAGACAGATACGCAGTATTTT
CASSEPSWQTDTQYF
>TRBJ1-4|few|TRBD1|TRBV28
TGTGCCTCCAAACCTCGACAGGGGATAGCAACTAATGAAAAACTGTTTTTT
CASKPRQGIATNEKLFF
>TRBJ1-5|NA|NA|TRBV5-1
TGCGCCAGCAGCTTGGAGGGGGTGGTAAATCAGCCCCAGCATTTT
CASSLEGVVNQPQHF
>TRBJ1-5|NA|NA|TRBV4-1
TGCGCCAGCAGCCTAATGAGCAATCAGCCCCAGCATTTT
CASSLMSNQPQHF
>TRBJ2-5|NA|NA|TRBV18
TGTGCCAGCTCACCACTATCAGGTGACAAGAGAACCCAGTACTTC
CASSPLSGDKRTQYF
>TRBJ2-2|once|NA|TRBV5-1
TGCGCCAGCAGATATTCTAGCACTAACACCGGGGAGCTGTTTTTT
CASRYSSTNTGELFF
>TRBJ2-7|many|TRBD2|TRBV10-3
TGTGCCATCAAGGGCGGGCTAGCGGGACTCGAGCAGTACTTC
CAIKGGLAGLEQYF
>TRBJ2-2|NA|TRBD2|TRBV4-2
TGTGCCAGCAGCCTCCCCCCCGGGACTACGGATCGGGAGCTGTTTTTT
CASSLPPGTTDRELFF
>TRBJ2-1|NA|NA|TRBV6-5
TGTGCCAGCAGTTACTCCCACTCGGGTAGATGGAGTGAGCAGTTCTTC
CASSYSHSGRWSEQFF
>TRBJ1-4|NA|NA|TRBV5-6
TGTGCCAGCAGCTTGGCTGGACCCGAGAGGGAAAAACTGTTTTTT
CASSLAGPEREKLFF
>TRBJ1-2|once|NA|TRBV30
TGTGCCTGGAGTGTACAAAAGGGGGGAGGCTATGGCTACACCTTC
CAWSVQKGGGYGYTF
>TRBJ1-2|NA|NA|TRBV7-3
TGTGCCAGCAGCTTATTTCCAGGGGAAGGCTACACCTTC
CASSLFPGEGYTF
>TRBJ2-1|NA|NA|TRBV5-4
TGTGCCAGCAGTTCTACTTCTGCCTCCTACAATGAGCAGTTCTTC
CASSSTSASYNEQFF
>TRBJ1-1|NA|NA|TRBV6-1
TGTGCCAGCAGTGGGCCAACTGGCTGGACTGAAGCTTTCTTT
CASSGPTGWTEAFF